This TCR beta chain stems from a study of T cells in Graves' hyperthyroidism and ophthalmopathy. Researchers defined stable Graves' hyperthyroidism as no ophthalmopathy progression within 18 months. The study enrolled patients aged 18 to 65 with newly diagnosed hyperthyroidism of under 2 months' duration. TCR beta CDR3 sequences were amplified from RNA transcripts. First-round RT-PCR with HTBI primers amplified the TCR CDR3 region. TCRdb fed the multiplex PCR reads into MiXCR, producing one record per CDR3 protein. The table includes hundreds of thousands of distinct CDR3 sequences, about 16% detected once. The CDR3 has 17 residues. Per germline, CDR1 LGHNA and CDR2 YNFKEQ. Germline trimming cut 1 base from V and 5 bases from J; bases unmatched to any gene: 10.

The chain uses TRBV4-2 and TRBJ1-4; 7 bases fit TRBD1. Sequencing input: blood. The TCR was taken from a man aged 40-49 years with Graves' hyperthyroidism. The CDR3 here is CASSQVLAYRGNEKLFF. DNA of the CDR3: TGTGCCAGCAGCCAAGTGCTCGCCTACAGGGGAAATGAAAAACTGTTTTTT.